The present entry profiles one T cell receptor beta chain with its context. No antigen is known for it. The sample carries other DNA sequences with the same CDR3. The V end was cut by 4 bases, the J end by 5 bases, with 8 bases between. CDR3 length: 12 residues. Per the germline V gene, CDR1 is MNHEY and CDR2 is SMNVEV (reference sequence). This sample is part of a study of shared clonotypes between healthy human individuals. Findings of the study overall: It was the non-shared clonotypes that had lower generation probabilities than clonotypes shared by all four donors. An anticipated effect of sequencing depth on clonotype sharing among donors was recognized.

Produced via immunoSEQ multiplex PCR; TCRdb's table is partial and in-frame only. The table includes hundreds of thousands of clones, around 95% detected once. Naive CD8 cells comprised CD45RO-negative, CCR7-positively selected cells, excluding terminally differentiated effector memory CD45RA+ cells. Only Caucasian adults living in Nashville, Tennessee made up the donor group. The V and J genes are TRBV27 and TRBJ1-1; tentative D call: TRBD1 (5 bases). Material: naive CD8+ T cells sorted from blood. This clonotype originated in a woman in her twenties or thirties in good health. As DNA, the CDR3 is TGTGCCAGCAGTTCGGGGGGGACTGAAGCTTTCTTT. The encoded protein is CASSSGGTEAFF.